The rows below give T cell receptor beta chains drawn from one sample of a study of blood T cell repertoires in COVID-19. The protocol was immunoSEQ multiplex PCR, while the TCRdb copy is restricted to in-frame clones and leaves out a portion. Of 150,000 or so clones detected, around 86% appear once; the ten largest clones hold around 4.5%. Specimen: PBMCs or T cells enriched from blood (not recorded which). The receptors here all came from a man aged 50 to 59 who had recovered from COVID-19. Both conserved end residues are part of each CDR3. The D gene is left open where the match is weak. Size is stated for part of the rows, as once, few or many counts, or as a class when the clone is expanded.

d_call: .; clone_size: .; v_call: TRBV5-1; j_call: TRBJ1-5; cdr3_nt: TGCGCCAGCAGCCCCTCCGCAGAAGATCAGCCCCAGCATTTT; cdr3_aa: CASSPSAEDQPQHF
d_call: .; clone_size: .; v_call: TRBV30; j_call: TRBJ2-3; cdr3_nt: TGTGCCTGGAGTAATGCTATATTCCCCACGCAGTATTTT; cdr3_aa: CAWSNAIFPTQYF
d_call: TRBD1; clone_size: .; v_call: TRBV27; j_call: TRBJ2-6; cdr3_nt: TGTGCCAGCAGTTTCGGGACAGGCTCTGGGGCCAACGTCCTGACTTTC; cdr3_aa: CASSFGTGSGANVLTF
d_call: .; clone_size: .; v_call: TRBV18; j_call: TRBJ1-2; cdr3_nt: TGTGCCAGCTCTCCCCCCAGGGCCCTCTATGGCTACACCTTC; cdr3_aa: CASSPPRALYGYTF
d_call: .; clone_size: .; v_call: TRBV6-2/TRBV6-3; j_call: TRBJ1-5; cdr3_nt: TGTGCCAGCAGTTACGTTAACACAGACAATCAGCCCCAGCATTTT; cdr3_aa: CASSYVNTDNQPQHF
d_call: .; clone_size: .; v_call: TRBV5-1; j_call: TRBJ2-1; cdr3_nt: TGCGCCAGCAGCTTGGCCTACGGGTTAGAGCAGTTCTTC; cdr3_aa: CASSLAYGLEQFF
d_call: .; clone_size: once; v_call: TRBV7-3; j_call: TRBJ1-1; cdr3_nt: TGTGCCAGCAGCTTAATTGGAGGGCAGGGGAACACTGAAGCTTTCTTT; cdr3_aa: CASSLIGGQGNTEAFF
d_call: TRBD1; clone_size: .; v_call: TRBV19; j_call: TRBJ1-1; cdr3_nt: TGTGCCAGTTCACCGACAGGGGGGCTCGTGGACACTGAAGCTTTCTTT; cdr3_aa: CASSPTGGLVDTEAFF
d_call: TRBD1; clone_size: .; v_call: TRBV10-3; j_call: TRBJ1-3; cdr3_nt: TGTGCCATCCGGGGACAGGACTCTGGAAACACCATATATTTT; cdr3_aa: CAIRGQDSGNTIYF
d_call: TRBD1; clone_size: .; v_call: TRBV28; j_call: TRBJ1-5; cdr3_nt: TGTGCCAGCACCCCCCGGGACAGGGGCAATCAGCCCCAGCATTTT; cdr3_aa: CASTPRDRGNQPQHF
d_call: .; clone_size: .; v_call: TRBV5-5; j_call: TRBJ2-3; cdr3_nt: TGTGCCAGCAGCTTGTCGGGACACCCCAAACGGGGCGATACGCAGTATTTT; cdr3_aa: CASSLSGHPKRGDTQYF
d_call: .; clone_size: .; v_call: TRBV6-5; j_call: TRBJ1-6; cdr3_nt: TGTGCCAGCATGGGGAGTACAGGGAGTCCACCCCTCCACTTT; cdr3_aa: CASMGSTGSPPLHF
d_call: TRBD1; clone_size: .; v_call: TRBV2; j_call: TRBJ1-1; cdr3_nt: TGTGCCAGCAGGGATGACAGGGGCCTCTCGAACACTGAAGCTTTCTTT; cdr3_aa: CASRDDRGLSNTEAFF